What follows are 22 T cell receptor beta chains derived from one specimen sequenced in a study of CD8+ T cells in alopecia areata. After isolation, RNA underwent reverse transcription to generate cDNA as the sequencing template. TCRdb's copy holds only in-frame clones and misses some; the assay was immunoSEQ multiplex PCR. The sample has 150,000 to 200,000 clones; around three fifths are singletons. The sequencing here drew on CD4+ T cells sorted from blood, taken at week 0. The receptor set was obtained from a human donor with alopecia areata.

This chain joins TRBV27 and TRBJ1-6; TRBD1 aligns across 9 bases. This CDR3 comprises 13 residues. Looked up from germline, CDR1 is MNHEY and CDR2 is SMNVEV (reference sequence). With V trimmed by 8 bases and J by 11 bases, 7 bases remained unmatched. The CDR3 nucleotides are TGTGCCAGCTCGGGACAGGGCGTCGCACCCCTCCACTTT. The encoded protein is CASSGQGVAPLHF.

This chain uses TRBV7-2 with TRBJ1-1; unclear D gene. In germline, CDR1 is SGHTA, CDR2 FQGNSA. The V end lost 3 bases, the J end lost 3 bases, and 8 bases lay between the germline ends. The length of the CDR3 is 13 residues. The CDR3 DNA sequence: TGTGCCAGCAGCTTGAACTTGGACACTGAAGCTTTCTTT. Translation: CASSLNLDTEAFF. The complete variable domain, with remaining parts taken from reference TRBV7-2 and TRBJ1-1, reads GAGVSQSPSNKVTEKGKDVELRCDPISGHTALYWYRQSLGQGLEFLIYFQGNSAPDKSGLPSDRFSAERTGGSVSTLTIQRTQQEDSAVYLCASSLNLDTEAFFGQGTRLTVV.

V is TRBV25-1 and J is TRBJ2-1; 11 bases are a match to TRBD2. CDR3 size: 17 residues. CDR1 and CDR2 (germline): MGHDK, SYGVNS. Losses at the gene ends were 4 bases for V and 0 bases for J; bases not matched to a gene: 5. The CDR3 reads CASSGLAGGNSYNEQFF. CDR3 in DNA: TGTGCCAGCAGTGGGCTAGCGGGGGGCAACTCCTACAATGAGCAGTTCTTC.

The gene calls are TRBV11-2 and TRBJ2-1, with TRBD2 matching over 9 bases. The V gene end was trimmed by 2 bases and the J gene end by 10 bases; junction bases not matched to a gene: 9. The length of the CDR3 is 15 residues. Germline V gene sequence: CDR1 SGHAT, CDR2 FQNNGV. CDR3 sequence: CASSLTPSGVREQFF. The CDR3 DNA sequence: TGTGCCAGCAGCTTAACCCCTAGCGGGGTAAGGGAGCAGTTCTTC. The full variable domain, in which reference TRBV11-2 and TRBJ2-1 provide the parts outside the CDR3, is EAGVAQSPRYKIIEKRQSVAFWCNPISGHATLYWYQQILGQGPKLLIQFQNNGVVDDSQLPKDRFSAERLKGVDSTLKIQPAKLEDSAVYLCASSLTPSGVREQFFGPGTRLTVL.

The chain uses TRBV6-5 and TRBJ2-7, with 10 bases matching TRBD2. V was clipped by 8 bases and J by 3 bases; unmatched bases: 4. The germline CDR1 and CDR2 sequences are MNHEY and SVGAGI. This CDR3 comprises 13 residues. DNA of the CDR3: TGTGCCAGCCGGACTAGCGGAAACTACGAGCAGTACTTC. Translated, it gives CASRTSGNYEQYF.

In this sample, this clone turned up a few times. The chain combines TRBV5-6 with TRBJ1-5; 7 positions match TRBD1. From germline, CDR1 is SGHDT and CDR2 YYEEEE. The CDR3 runs to 13 residues. V gave up 3 bases and J gave up 4 bases; unmatched junction bases: 1. The CDR3 coding sequence is TGTGCCAGCAGCTCGACAGGGAATCAGCCCCAGCATTTT. Translated, it gives CASSSTGNQPQHF.

The sample holds a few counts of this clone. The chain combines TRBV20-1 with TRBJ1-2, with D unresolved. The CDR3 totals 11 residues. CDR1 and CDR2 from the germline V gene are DFQATT and SNEGSKA (reference sequence). Trimming removed 5 bases at V and 6 bases at J, with 10 bases between. The CDR3 sequence: CSASSMDGYTF. The CDR3 DNA follows: TGCAGTGCTTCCTCTATGGATGGCTACACCTTC.

The chain links TRBV6-5 to TRBJ1-5, with a tentative D call TRBD1 (5 bases). Germline assignment: CDR1 MNHEY and CDR2 SVGAGI. CDR3 size: 15 residues. Trimming removed 9 bases at V and 4 bases at J, with 19 bases between. The CDR3 coding sequence is TGTGCCAGTTCACGACAGCCGACGGGAAATCAGCCCCAGCATTTT. This gives the protein CASSRQPTGNQPQHF.

This clone was seen a few times. The V and J genes are TRBV7-9 and TRBJ2-3; weak D call: TRBD2 (6 bases). The V end was cut by 1 base, the J end by 2 bases, with 10 bases between. Germline V gene sequence: CDR1 SEHNR, CDR2 FQNEAQ (reference sequence). The CDR3 covers 15 residues. CDR3 sequence: CASSLEAGYTDTQYF. CDR3 in DNA: TGTGCCAGCAGCTTAGAAGCGGGTTACACAGATACGCAGTATTTT.

The V gene is TRBV23-1, the J gene TRBJ2-5; TRBD2 agrees at 7 bases. TRBV23-1 is noted as an ORF with a role that remains uncertain. The length of the CDR3 is 14 residues. J lost 5 bases, V lost 4 bases, and 7 bases had no gene match. The CDR3 loop is CASSLSGVGETQYF. CDR3 DNA: TGCGCCAGCAGTCTGAGCGGGGTTGGGGAGACCCAGTACTTC.

In its sample, this clone was seen a few times. This chain joins TRBV29-1 and TRBJ2-2; 9 nucleotides match TRBD1. The CDR3 is 13 amino acids. Per the germline V gene, CDR1 is SQVTM and CDR2 is ANQGSEA. Trimming took 4 bases from V and 6 from J; bases not matched to a gene: 3. The CDR3 DNA reads as TGCAGCGTTGGGACAGGGGTCTCCGGGGAGCTGTTTTTT. The encoded protein is CSVGTGVSGELFF.

J is TRBJ1-2 and V is TRBV7-8; tentative D call: TRBD1 (6 bases). Germline lookup yields CDR1 SGHVS and CDR2 FQNEAQ. Trimming removed 3 bases at V and 3 bases at J, with 8 bases between. This CDR3 is 13 amino acids long. As DNA, the CDR3 is TGTGCCAGCAGCTTGGACAGAGACTATGGCTACACCTTC. Protein: CASSLDRDYGYTF.

V and J are TRBV25-1 and TRBJ2-4, with a weak D call TRBD2 (5 bases). V was pared by 1 base and J by 8 bases, with 12 bases between. The CDR3 length is 14 residues. The germline CDR1 and CDR2 sequences are MGHDK and SYGVNS. The CDR3 DNA sequence: TGTGCCAGCAGTGAATGGACTTCTGGGGACATTCAGTACTTC. This gives the protein CASSEWTSGDIQYF.

Worth noting for this clone: The same CDR3 also results from other DNA sequences found in this sample. The V call is TRBV30, the J call TRBJ2-3; D remains unclear. Per the germline V gene, CDR1 is GTSNPN and CDR2 is SVGIG (reference sequence). The ends were cut back, 0 bases at V and 4 bases at J, with 5 bases in the middle. The CDR3 loop spans 12 amino acids. CDR3 residues: CAWSVRADTQYF. The DNA of the CDR3 is TGTGCCTGGAGTGTACGAGCAGATACGCAGTATTTT.

The gene calls are TRBV5-6 and TRBJ1-1; D gene uncertain. V shed 0 bases and J shed 1 base, with 16 bases lying between them. CDR3 length: 17 amino acids. Germline CDR1 and CDR2: SGHDT and YYEEEE. This chain's CDR3 is CASSLDNWRRPNTEAFF. CDR3 in DNA: TGTGCCAGCAGCTTGGACAACTGGCGGAGGCCGAACACTGAAGCTTTCTTT.

There are a few counts of this clone. This chain joins TRBV25-1 and TRBJ2-7; D possibly matches TRBD1 or TRBD2 (5 bases each). The ends were cut back, 4 bases at V and 6 bases at J, with 7 bases in the middle. The CDR3 is 11 residues long. CDR1 is MGHDK and CDR2 is SYGVNS in the germline V gene. As DNA, the CDR3 is TGTGCCAGCAGTGGGGGGAGCGAGCAGTACTTC. Its translation: CASSGGSEQYF.

Of note for this clone: One junction end disagrees with the germline gene, perhaps due to a read error. The chain combines TRBV7-7 with TRBJ2-1, with 10 positions matching TRBD2. The CDR3 loop spans 17 amino acids. Germline CDR1 SSHAT, CDR2 FNYEAQ (reference sequence). CDR3 region: CASSFAPRTSGYNEQFF. The CDR3 DNA is TGTGCTAGCAGCTTCGCCCCCAGGACTAGCGGATACAATGAGCAGTTCTTC. The variable domain in full, with the rest retrieved from reference TRBV7-7 and TRBJ2-1, is GAGVSQSPRYKVTKRGQDVTLRCDPISSHATLYWYQQALGQGPEFLTYFNYEAQPDKSGLPSDRFSAERPEGSISTLTIQRTEQRDSAMYRCASSFAPRTSGYNEQFFGPGTRLTVL.

This clone was detected a few times. The V and J genes are TRBV30 and TRBJ2-7, with D uncertain. This CDR3 comprises 13 residues. The germline CDR1 and CDR2 sequences are GTSNPN and SVGIG (reference sequence). V was shortened by 0 bases and J by 2 bases, with 8 bases between the two germline ends. The CDR3: CAWSVKGTYEQYF. DNA of the CDR3: TGTGCCTGGAGTGTAAAGGGTACCTACGAGCAGTACTTC.

The chain is built from TRBV5-1 and TRBJ2-5, with D possibly TRBD2 on 6 matching bases. This CDR3 has 14 amino acids. V was pared by 5 bases and J by 1 base, with 12 bases between. Germline V CDR1 and CDR2: SGHRS, YFSETQ. The CDR3: CASSTGTAQETQYF. The CDR3 DNA follows: TGCGCCAGCAGTACCGGGACTGCCCAAGAGACCCAGTACTTC.

The chain joins TRBV30 to TRBJ1-2; D uncertain. The CDR3 contains 10 residues. Between the trimmed V and J ends, which lost 2 bases and 7 bases, there was a span of 5 bases. Germline loops: CDR1 GTSNPN, CDR2 SVGIG (reference sequence). The CDR3 bases are TGTGCCTGGAGTCCCGTTGGCTACACCTTC. Its protein product is CAWSPVGYTF. Based on the CDR3 plus reference TRBV30 and TRBJ1-2, the full variable domain is SQTIHQWPATLVQPVGSPLSLECTVEGTSNPNLYWYRQAAGRGLQLLFYSVGIGQISSEVPQNLSASRPQDRQFILSSKKLLLSDSGFYLCAWSPVGYTFGSGTRLTVV.

The rearrangement links TRBV29-1 to TRBJ1-2, with D possibly matching TRBD1 (5 bases). This CDR3 has 12 amino acids. The germline V gene has CDR1 SQVTM and CDR2 ANQGSEA. The V end was cut by 3 bases, the J end by 4 bases, with 9 bases between. CDR3 loop: CSVDRVGYGYTF. Written as DNA, the CDR3 is TGCAGCGTTGACAGGGTGGGCTATGGCTACACCTTC.

This clone was detected ten times or more. The chain couples TRBV29-1 to TRBJ1-5; D is ambiguous. The V and J ends lost 4 bases and 3 bases respectively, with 10 bases between them. Germline V gene data show CDR1 as SQVTM and CDR2 as ANQGSEA. The CDR3 has 13 residues. CDR3 sequence (DNA): TGCAGCGTTGGAGTGGAGATCAATCAGCCCCAGCATTTT. Its protein is CSVGVEINQPQHF. Based on the CDR3 plus reference TRBV29-1 and TRBJ1-5, the full variable domain is SAVISQKPSRDICQRGTSLTIQCQVDSQVTMMFWYRQQPGQSLTLIATANQGSEATYESGFVIDKFPISRPNLTFSTLTVSNMSPEDSSIYLCSVGVEINQPQHFGDGTRLSIL.